These 32 T cell receptor beta chains share one sample of origin, sequenced in a study of cytomegalovirus exposure and HLA in healthy donors. The PCR used 60 Vbeta and 13 Jbeta primers. Data came from immunoSEQ multiplex PCR; TCRdb stores just in-frame clones and leaves some out. The data hold about 120,000 clones, with roughly 69% observed a single time. Sequencing used PBMCs. The receptors originated from a human donor in good health.

The V call is TRBV29-1, the J call TRBJ1-2; D perhaps matches TRBD1 (5 bases). Trimming removed 6 bases at V and 8 bases at J, with 16 bases between. Per germline, CDR1 SQVTM and CDR2 ANQGSEA. This CDR3 contains 12 residues. The CDR3 reads CSVQGWSGGYTF. CDR3 DNA: TGCAGCGTCCAGGGATGGTCGGGCGGCTACACCTTC.

The chain employs TRBV5-1 and TRBJ2-3; 9 bases fit TRBD1. There are 15 residues in the CDR3. CDR1 is SGHRS, CDR2 YFSETQ, per germline. V shed 4 bases, J shed 3 bases, and the junction held 6 bases outside the gene matches. The CDR3 DNA reads as TGCGCCAGCAGCCCAGACAGGGGGTGGACAGATACGCAGTATTTT. Translated: CASSPDRGWTDTQYF.

This clone turned up a few times. The V call is TRBV28, the J call TRBJ1-4, with 11 bases matching TRBD1. V shed 5 bases and J 6 bases; nucleotides not matched to a gene: 2. The CDR3 extends over 14 amino acids. Germline V lookup: CDR1 MDHEN, CDR2 SYDVKM. The chain's CDR3 is CASSGQGAHEKLFF. DNA of the CDR3: TGTGCCAGCAGTGGACAGGGGGCGCATGAAAAACTGTTTTTT.

This sequence joins TRBV7-8 and TRBJ2-5; TRBD2 might be the D (7 bases). This CDR3 region has 14 residues. The V end was cut by 6 bases, the J end by 5 bases, with 16 bases between. Germline loops: CDR1 SGHVS, CDR2 FQNEAQ. In DNA form, the CDR3 reads TGTGCCAGCAGTCCTAGGGGGGGAGTGGAGACCCAGTACTTC. It encodes CASSPRGGVETQYF.

The chain employs TRBV6-6 and TRBJ1-1; possible D gene TRBD1, 5 bases. The CDR3 has 14 residues. V lost 0 bases and J 1 base, leaving 6 bases between the germline ends. Germline loops: CDR1 MNHNY, CDR2 SVGAGI (reference sequence). CDR3 sequence (DNA): TGTGCCAGCAGTTACTCAACAGGGAACACTGAAGCTTTCTTT. Residues: CASSYSTGNTEAFF.

The J gene is TRBJ1-4, the V gene TRBV27, with 9 bases aligning to TRBD1. Germline CDR1 is MNHEY and CDR2 is SMNVEV (reference sequence). The V and J ends lost 0 bases and 5 bases, in that order; junction bases with no gene match: 7. The CDR3 is 17 amino acids. Here the CDR3 reads CASSLSPGDRGNEKLFF. The CDR3 DNA is TGTGCCAGCAGTTTATCGCCCGGAGACAGGGGGAATGAAAAACTGTTTTTT.

In its sample, this clone was seen a few times. The chain uses TRBV7-9 and TRBJ2-7, with 10 bases that match TRBD2. This CDR3 has 16 residues. Germline lookup yields CDR1 SEHNR and CDR2 FQNEAQ (reference sequence). The V segment lost 5 bases and the J segment 1 base; nucleotides outside the gene matches: 8. The DNA for the CDR3 is TGTGCCAGCAGCGAACTAGCGGGATCTGGGTCCTACGAGCAGTACTTC. The encoded protein is CASSELAGSGSYEQYF. Full variable domain (rest looked up from reference TRBV7-9 and TRBJ2-7): DTGVSQNPRHKITKRGQNVTFRCDPISEHNRLYWYRQTLGQGPEFLTYFQNEAQLEKSRLLSDRFSAERPKGSFSTLEIQRTEQGDSAMYLCASSELAGSGSYEQYFGPGTRLTVT.

The chain uses TRBV5-6 and TRBJ1-1; tentatively, D is TRBD1 (5 bases). V lost 0 bases to trimming and J lost 4 bases, with 13 bases between them. Per the germline V gene, CDR1 is SGHDT and CDR2 is YYEEEE. The length of the CDR3 is 15 residues. CDR3 DNA sequence: TGTGCCAGCAGCTTGGCCGACAGAGCGTTCACTGAAGCTTTCTTT. Protein: CASSLADRAFTEAFF.

The V call is TRBV14, the J call TRBJ2-1, with 9 bases that match TRBD1. This CDR3 is built from 14 residues. From germline, CDR1 is SGHDN and CDR2 FVKESK. V trimming: 1 base; J trimming: 10 bases; junction bases outside the gene matches: 5. The CDR3 bases are TGTGCCAGCAGCCAAGCTACAGGGGGCGGCGAGCAGTTCTTC. Its protein is CASSQATGGGEQFF.

The rearrangement joins TRBV4-1 to TRBJ1-5; the match to TRBD1 covers 7 bases. Unmatched junction bases numbered 13, after V lost 2 bases and J lost 3 bases. Germline-derived CDR1 and CDR2 are MGHRA and YSYEKL. The CDR3 contains 18 residues. The CDR3 bases are TGCGCCAGCAGCCAACTCTTAGGGGGCGCTTTGGTCAATCAGCCCCAGCATTTT. Protein product: CASSQLLGGALVNQPQHF.

The rearrangement uses TRBV15 and TRBJ2-1; TRBD2 aligns across 8 bases. The CDR3 is 17 residues long. The V segment lost 0 bases and the J segment 4 bases; nucleotides outside the gene matches: 8. CDR1 and CDR2 from the germline V gene are LNHNV and YYDKDF (reference sequence). CDR3 coding DNA: TGTGCCACCAGCAGAGATCGGTTAGCGGGAAATTACAATGAGCAGTTCTTC. This gives the protein CATSRDRLAGNYNEQFF.

The J gene is TRBJ1-1, the V gene TRBV7-9, with D possibly TRBD1 on 6 matching bases. V was trimmed by 5 bases and J by 0 bases, leaving 13 bases between them. Germline V gene sequence: CDR1 SEHNR, CDR2 FQNEAQ (reference sequence). This CDR3 has 15 residues. CDR3 sequence (DNA): TGTGCCAGCAGCGAGGGACAAAGCATGAACACTGAAGCTTTCTTT. Translation gives CASSEGQSMNTEAFF.

The rearrangement uses TRBV11-3 and TRBJ1-1; maybe TRBD1 (5 bases). The CDR3 totals 13 residues. The germline gives CDR1 SGHNT, CDR2 YENEEA. The ends were cut back, 6 bases at V and 1 base at J, with 9 bases in the middle. The CDR3 reads CASSRGGNTEAFF. CDR3 bases: TGTGCCAGCAGTCGCGGGGGGAACACTGAAGCTTTCTTT.

The V and J genes are TRBV6-1 and TRBJ2-7; TRBD2 aligns across 10 bases. The CDR3 contains 15 residues. Germline CDR1 MNHNS, CDR2 SASEGT. After removal of 6 bases from V and 2 bases from J, the junction contained 7 bases not matched to a gene. CDR3 sequence (DNA): TGTGCCAGCAGGCCTATAGCGGGGGGAACCTACGAGCAGTACTTC. Its protein product is CASRPIAGGTYEQYF.

The chain uses TRBV7-8 and TRBJ2-5, with D tentatively TRBD1 (5 bases). V lost 1 base to trimming and J lost 2 bases, with 11 bases between them. Germline assignment: CDR1 SGHVS and CDR2 FQNEAQ. This CDR3 contains 15 residues. The DNA of the CDR3 is TGTGCCAGCAGCTTAGAAAGGACATATCAAGAGACCCAGTACTTC. This codes for CASSLERTYQETQYF.

CDR3: CASSQQDSYNEQFF. The CDR3 nucleotides read TGCGCCAGCAGCCAACAGGACAGCTACAATGAGCAGTTCTTC. This sequence joins TRBV5-1 and TRBJ2-1; D perhaps matches TRBD1 (6 bases). The CDR3 totals 14 residues. Trimming cost V 4 bases and J 3 bases, with 11 bases left between them. The germline CDR1 and CDR2 sequences are SGHRS and YFSETQ.

The genes are TRBV5-1 and TRBJ1-4, with no clear D. With 0 bases removed from V and 4 bases from J, the gap between germline ends came to 10 bases. Germline lookup yields CDR1 SGHRS and CDR2 YFSETQ. The CDR3 covers 15 residues. CDR3 in amino acids: CASSLDGPINEKLFF. As DNA, the CDR3 is TGCGCCAGCAGCTTGGATGGGCCGATTAATGAAAAACTGTTTTTT.

This chain joins TRBV18 and TRBJ2-2, with 12 bases matching TRBD2. After removal of 5 bases from V and 7 bases from J, the junction contained 11 bases not matched to a gene. Germline V gives CDR1 KGHSH, CDR2 LQKENI. This CDR3 has 17 amino acids. The DNA for the CDR3 is TGTGCCAGCTCAGCCACGACTAGCGGGAGTTTTGGCGGGGAGCTGTTTTTT. This translates into CASSATTSGSFGGELFF.

The rearrangement joins TRBV19 to TRBJ2-1; TRBD2 matches 8 bases. Trimming at V came to 3 bases and at J to 6 bases, leaving 7 bases not matched to a gene. Germline lookup yields CDR1 LNHDA and CDR2 SQIVND (reference sequence). The CDR3 runs 15 residues. Here the CDR3 reads CASSIGTSALNEQFF. The CDR3 DNA reads as TGTGCCAGTAGTATTGGGACTAGTGCCCTCAATGAGCAGTTCTTC.

This sequence joins TRBV7-2 and TRBJ2-1, with D possibly matching TRBD1 (5 bases). The CDR3 runs 15 residues. The V gene's germline CDR1 is SGHTA and CDR2 FQGNSA. The V and J ends lost 1 base and 0 bases respectively, with 7 bases between them. The CDR3 sequence is CASSLEGLSYNEQFF. The CDR3 nucleotides read TGTGCCAGCAGCTTAGAGGGGCTCTCCTACAATGAGCAGTTCTTC.

The V call is TRBV2, the J call TRBJ2-1; 8 bases are shared with TRBD1. Germline CDR1 is SNHLY and CDR2 is FYNNEI. The CDR3 has 13 amino acids. J was trimmed by 6 bases and V by 6 bases; bases with no gene match: 4. The CDR3: CASRPTGGNEQFF. CDR3 DNA: TGTGCCAGCAGACCAACAGGGGGCAATGAGCAGTTCTTC.

The chain links TRBV11-1 to TRBJ1-1; perhaps TRBD1 as D (5 bases). V lost 1 base to trimming and J lost 6 bases, with 12 bases between them. Germline V CDR1 and CDR2: SGHAT, FQDESV (reference sequence). This CDR3 region has 14 residues. For the CDR3, the DNA is TGTGCCAGCAGCTTAGTTTCCTGGGGGGCTGAAGCTTTCTTT. Translation gives CASSLVSWGAEAFF.

The V gene is TRBV6-5, the J gene TRBJ1-1, with a tentative D call TRBD1 (6 bases). The V gene's germline CDR1 is MNHEY and CDR2 SVGAGI. The length of the CDR3 is 12 residues. V was pared by 8 bases and J by 0 bases, with 7 bases between. CDR3: CASHRVNTEAFF. The CDR3 nucleotides are TGTGCCAGCCACAGGGTGAACACTGAAGCTTTCTTT.

The J gene is TRBJ2-5, the V gene TRBV11-2, with TRBD1 matching 7 bases. Germline V gene data show CDR1 as SGHAT and CDR2 as FQNNGV. With 6 bases clipped from V and 1 base from J, the junction kept 5 bases outside the gene matches. The CDR3 consists of 14 residues. This CDR3 is CASRSEGAQETQYF. In DNA, the CDR3 is TGTGCCAGCAGGTCCGAGGGGGCCCAAGAGACCCAGTACTTC.

This chain joins TRBV6-1 and TRBJ2-7; no firm D call. This CDR3 spans 15 amino acids. V lost 1 base, J lost 0 bases, and 10 bases lay in between. Germline V CDR1 and CDR2: MNHNS, SASEGT. The chain's CDR3 is CASSEEAGLSYEQYF. The CDR3 DNA sequence: TGTGCCAGCAGTGAAGAGGCAGGCCTCTCCTACGAGCAGTACTTC.

The V gene is TRBV11-2, the J gene TRBJ2-2; 12 bases align to TRBD2. The V segment lost 5 bases and the J segment 4 bases; nucleotides outside the gene matches: 8. The length of the CDR3 is 17 residues. CDR1 and CDR2 from the germline V gene are SGHAT and FQNNGV. CDR3 DNA: TGTGCCAGCAGCCCCCAGGGACTAGCGGGCCTCACCGGGGAGCTGTTTTTT. It is translated as CASSPQGLAGLTGELFF.

The chain joins TRBV27 to TRBJ1-1; 7 positions agree with TRBD1. The CDR3 has 14 residues. Per the germline V gene, CDR1 is MNHEY and CDR2 is SMNVEV (reference sequence). The ends lost 4 bases at V and 5 bases at J; junction bases unmatched: 7. CDR3 protein: CASSSRQGWTEAFF. CDR3 bases: TGTGCCAGCAGTTCTAGACAGGGTTGGACTGAAGCTTTCTTT.

V is TRBV21-1 and J is TRBJ1-5. TRBV21-1 is described as a pseudogene. There are 14 residues in the CDR3. Here the CDR3 DNA reads TGTGCCAGCAGCAAGGGGGGTGGAGATCAGCCCCAGCATTTT. It is translated as CASSKGGGDQPQHF.

The chain links TRBV30 to TRBJ2-5; D is perhaps TRBD1 (7 bases). In germline, CDR1 is GTSNPN, CDR2 SVGIG (reference sequence). The CDR3 consists of 12 residues. Trimming stripped 6 bases from V and 5 bases from J, with 13 bases between. The CDR3 sequence is CACQGGSETQYF. In DNA form, the CDR3 reads TGTGCCTGTCAGGGGGGTTCGGAGACCCAGTACTTC.

The rearrangement uses TRBV30 and TRBJ2-7; a weak D match, TRBD2 (5 bases). The CDR3 totals 15 residues. V shed 4 bases and J shed 6 bases, with 22 bases lying between them. From germline, CDR1 is GTSNPN and CDR2 SVGIG (reference sequence). DNA for the CDR3: TGTGCCTGGAAGACTCGAGGGTCGCTGTCAGGCGAGCAGTACTTC. It yields the protein CAWKTRGSLSGEQYF.

The gene calls are TRBV15 and TRBJ2-3; TRBD1 might be the D (5 bases). V was shortened by 0 bases and J by 6 bases, with 10 bases between the two germline ends. Germline loops: CDR1 LNHNV, CDR2 YYDKDF (reference sequence). The CDR3 consists of 14 residues. This CDR3 reads CATSRDRGLDTQYF. CDR3 DNA sequence: TGTGCCACCAGCAGAGATAGGGGTTTGGATACGCAGTATTTT.

This chain joins TRBV11-2 and TRBJ1-5; TRBD1 agrees at 8 bases. The junction had 7 bases not matched to a gene; V was cut back by 6 bases and J by 0 bases. The CDR3 length is 16 residues. CDR1 SGHAT and CDR2 FQNNGV come from the germline V gene. The CDR3 is CASSAGTGHSNQPQHF. CDR3 in DNA: TGTGCCAGCAGTGCCGGGACAGGTCATAGCAATCAGCCCCAGCATTTT.